This entry lists 8 T cell receptor beta chains sequenced from one sample in a study of blood T cell repertoires in COVID-19. Libraries were prepared by immunoSEQ multiplex PCR; TCRdb keeps only in-frame clonotypes and omits some of them. The table has 75,000 to 90,000 clones, about 82% seen once. Sequencing was performed on peripheral blood. The receptors come from a man at least 80 years old with active or convalescent COVID-19.

V usage is TRBV4-1 and J usage is TRBJ1-3, with 8 bases identical to TRBD1. Germline CDR1 MGHRA, CDR2 YSYEKL. The length of the CDR3 is 16 residues. V lost 4 bases to trimming and J lost 4 bases; unmatched junction nucleotides: 9. CDR3 residues: CASSLDRGSGGNTIYF. The DNA for the CDR3 is TGCGCCAGCAGCCTAGACAGGGGTTCGGGCGGAAACACCATATATTTT.

This clone was seen a handful of times. The rearrangement joins TRBV24-1 to TRBJ1-5; D unresolved. V gave up 3 bases and J gave up 4 bases, with 9 bases separating them. Germline V CDR1 and CDR2: KGHDR, SFDVKD. This CDR3 is built from 14 residues. The DNA for the CDR3 is TGTGCCACCAGTGATGAACGGGAAAATCAGCCCCAGCATTTT. Protein sequence: CATSDERENQPQHF.

V is TRBV6-6 and J is TRBJ1-3, with D unresolved. Germline-derived CDR1 and CDR2 are MNHNY and SVGAGI (reference sequence). V lost 5 bases to trimming and J lost 7 bases, with 15 bases between them. This CDR3 has 14 amino acids. The CDR3 bases are TGTGCCAGCAGTCCAGACCCCCGGAGGAACACCATATATTTT. The encoded protein is CASSPDPRRNTIYF.

V is TRBV12-2 and J is TRBJ2-7; the table assigns TRBD1, which was not confirmed against the DNA. TRBV12-2 has pseudogene status. The CDR3 length is 15 residues. The CDR3 reads CASRPPPVSLYEQYV. In nucleotides, the CDR3 is TGTGCAAGTCGCCCCCCCCCTGTCAGTCTGTACGAGCAGTACGTC.

This clone has only a few counts. The chain recombines TRBV12-3 or TRBV12-4 with TRBJ1-2; 8 nucleotides align to TRBD1. The V and J ends lost 3 bases and 8 bases, in that order; junction bases with no gene match: 5. This CDR3 has 13 residues. CDR3 in amino acids: CASSFGQGAGYTF. CDR3 bases: TGTGCCAGCAGTTTCGGGCAGGGGGCCGGCTACACCTTC.

V usage is TRBV18 and J usage is TRBJ2-1; the D is unclear. Germline V CDR1 and CDR2: KGHSH, LQKENI. The CDR3 consists of 11 residues. V was shortened by 5 bases and J by 10 bases, with 9 bases between the two germline ends. The CDR3 DNA follows: TGTGCCAGCTCATATCTAGAGGAGCAGTTCTTC. Translation: CASSYLEEQFF.

This chain links TRBV19 with TRBJ1-1, with 9 positions matching TRBD1. J lost 0 bases, V lost 4 bases, and 9 bases had no gene match. Germline CDR1 LNHDA, CDR2 SQIVND (reference sequence). The CDR3 extends over 17 amino acids. The DNA for the CDR3 is TGTGCCAGTAGTACCGGACAGGGGCGAGACATGAACACTGAAGCTTTCTTT. This translates into CASSTGQGRDMNTEAFF.

The J gene is TRBJ2-3, the V gene TRBV5-1, with D unclear. CDR3 size: 14 residues. The V end was cut by 2 bases, the J end by 0 bases, with 7 bases between. The germline CDR1 and CDR2 sequences are SGHRS and YFSETQ. The DNA for the CDR3 is TGCGCCAGCAGCTTTGAAACTAGCACAGATACGCAGTATTTT. This codes for CASSFETSTDTQYF.